The source of this T cell receptor beta chain is a study of blood T cell repertoires in COVID-19. For the study at large: Both acute and convalescent COVID-19 samples were obtained from the United States, Italy and Spain. The analysed material was cDNA or gDNA that came from T cells, B-cell-depleted T cells, or PBMCs.

As handled by the study authors: For nucleated cells, counts were estimated from reference gene primer amplification. TCRdb keeps only in-frame clones here, not all; method: immunoSEQ multiplex PCR. That table is the source of V, J and clone size, and D and trimming were worked out from the DNA. In the table there are just over 250,000 clones, about 87% of which are singletons. V lost 1 base to trimming and J lost 3 bases, with 6 bases between them. The CDR3 extends over 14 amino acids. CDR1 is SGHTA and CDR2 is FQGNSA in the germline V gene. Sequencing input: peripheral blood. The TCR sequence derives from a man aged 55-75 years who had recovered from COVID-19. The genes are TRBV7-2 and TRBJ1-4; D not certain. Here the CDR3 DNA reads TGTGCCAGCAGCTTAGTACATTCTAATGAAAAACTGTTTTTT. This sequence encodes CASSLVHSNEKLFF.